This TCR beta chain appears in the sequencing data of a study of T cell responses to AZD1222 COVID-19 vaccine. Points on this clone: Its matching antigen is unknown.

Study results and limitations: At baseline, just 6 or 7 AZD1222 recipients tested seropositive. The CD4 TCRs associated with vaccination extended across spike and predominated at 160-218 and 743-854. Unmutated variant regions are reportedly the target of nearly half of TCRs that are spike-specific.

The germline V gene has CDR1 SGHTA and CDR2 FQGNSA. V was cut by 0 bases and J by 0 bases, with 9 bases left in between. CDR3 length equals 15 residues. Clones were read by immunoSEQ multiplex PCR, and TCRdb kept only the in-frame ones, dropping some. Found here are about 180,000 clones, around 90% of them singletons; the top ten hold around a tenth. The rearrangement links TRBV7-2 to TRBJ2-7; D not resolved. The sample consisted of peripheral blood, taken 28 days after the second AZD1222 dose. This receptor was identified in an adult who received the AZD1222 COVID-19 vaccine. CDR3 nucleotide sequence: TGTGCCAGCAGCTTAGCGGCGGAGAGCTCCTACGAGCAGTACTTC. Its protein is CASSLAAESSYEQYF.